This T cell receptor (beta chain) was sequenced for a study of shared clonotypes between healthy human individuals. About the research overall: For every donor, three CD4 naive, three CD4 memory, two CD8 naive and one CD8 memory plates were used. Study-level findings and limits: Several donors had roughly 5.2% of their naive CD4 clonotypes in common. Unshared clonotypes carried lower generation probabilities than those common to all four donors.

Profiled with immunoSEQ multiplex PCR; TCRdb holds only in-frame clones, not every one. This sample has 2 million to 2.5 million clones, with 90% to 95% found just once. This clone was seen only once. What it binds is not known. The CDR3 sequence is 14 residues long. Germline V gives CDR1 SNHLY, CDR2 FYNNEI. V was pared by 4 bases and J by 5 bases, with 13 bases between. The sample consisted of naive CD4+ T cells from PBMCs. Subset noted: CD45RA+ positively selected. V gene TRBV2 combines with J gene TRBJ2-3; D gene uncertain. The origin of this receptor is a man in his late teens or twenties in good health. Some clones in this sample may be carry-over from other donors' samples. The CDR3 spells CASSGASLGDTQYF. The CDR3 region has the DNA TGTGCCAGCAGTGGGGCCAGTTTGGGAGATACGCAGTATTTT.